This T cell receptor (beta chain) stems from a study of identical twins. Study-level findings and limits: Invariant MAIT and iNKT cells are populations that could partly confound zero-insertion analyses.

All of the donors were Caucasians in good health. V shed 6 bases, J shed 11 bases, and the junction held 11 bases outside the gene matches. This CDR3 spans 15 amino acids. CDR1 is MNHEY, CDR2 SMNVEV, per germline (reference sequence). Details on this clonotype: Antigen: not known. Given a much more abundant clone one base away, this may be a read error.

TCRdb called the 5' RACE reads again in MiXCR, with one record for every CDR3 protein. This repertoire shows about 1.7 million distinct CDR3 sequences, around 29% found once; its top ten account for 0.25% to 0.3%. Sequenced: cord blood. The gene calls are TRBV27 and TRBJ2-5; 14 nucleotides match TRBD2. The clonotype was recovered from a newborn girl in good health. CDR3 in amino acids: CASSPGLAGEYGQYF. The CDR3 bases are TGTGCCAGCAGCCCGGGACTAGCGGGAGAATACGGGCAGTACTTC.